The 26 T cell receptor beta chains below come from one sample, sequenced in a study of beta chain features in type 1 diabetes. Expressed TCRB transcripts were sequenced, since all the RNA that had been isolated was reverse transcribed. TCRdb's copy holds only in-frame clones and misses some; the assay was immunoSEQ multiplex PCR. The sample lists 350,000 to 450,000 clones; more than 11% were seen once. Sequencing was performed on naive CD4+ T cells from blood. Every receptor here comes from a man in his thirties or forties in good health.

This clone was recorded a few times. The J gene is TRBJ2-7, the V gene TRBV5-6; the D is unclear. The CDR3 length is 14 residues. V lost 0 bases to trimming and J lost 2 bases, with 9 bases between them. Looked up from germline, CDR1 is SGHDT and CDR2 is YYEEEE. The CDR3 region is CASSLATKPYEQYV. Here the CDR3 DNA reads TGTGCCAGCAGCTTGGCCACCAAGCCCTACGAGCAGTACGTC.

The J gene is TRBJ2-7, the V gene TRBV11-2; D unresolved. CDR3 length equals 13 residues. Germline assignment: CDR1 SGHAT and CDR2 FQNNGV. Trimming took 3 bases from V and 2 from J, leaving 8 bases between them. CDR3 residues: CASSFWGTYEQYF. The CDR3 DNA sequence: TGTGCCAGCAGCTTTTGGGGTACCTACGAGCAGTACTTC. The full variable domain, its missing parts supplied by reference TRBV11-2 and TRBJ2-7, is EAGVAQSPRYKIIEKRQSVAFWCNPISGHATLYWYQQILGQGPKLLIQFQNNGVVDDSQLPKDRFSAERLKGVDSTLKIQPAKLEDSAVYLCASSFWGTYEQYFGPGTRLTVT.

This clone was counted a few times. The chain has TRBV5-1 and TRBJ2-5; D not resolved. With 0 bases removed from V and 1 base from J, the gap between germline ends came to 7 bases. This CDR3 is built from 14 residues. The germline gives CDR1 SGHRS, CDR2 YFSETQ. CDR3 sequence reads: CASSLGQVQETQYF. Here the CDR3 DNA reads TGCGCCAGCAGCTTGGGGCAGGTCCAAGAGACCCAGTACTTC.

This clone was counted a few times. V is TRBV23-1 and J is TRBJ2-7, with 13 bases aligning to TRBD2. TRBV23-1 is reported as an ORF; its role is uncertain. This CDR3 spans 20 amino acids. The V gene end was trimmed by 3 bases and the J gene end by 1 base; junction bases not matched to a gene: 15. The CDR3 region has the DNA TGCGCCAGCAGTCATCCGACTAGCGGGGGGCCAAACGTCCTATCCTACGAGCAGTACTTC. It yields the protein CASSHPTSGGPNVLSYEQYF.

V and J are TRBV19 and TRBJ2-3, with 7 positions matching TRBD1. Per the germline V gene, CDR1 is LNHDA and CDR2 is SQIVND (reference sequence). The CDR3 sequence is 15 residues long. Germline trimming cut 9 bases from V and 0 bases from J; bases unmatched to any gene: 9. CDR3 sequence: CASSQGRSSTDTQYF. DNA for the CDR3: TGTGCCAGCTCACAGGGGCGATCTAGCACAGATACGCAGTATTTT.

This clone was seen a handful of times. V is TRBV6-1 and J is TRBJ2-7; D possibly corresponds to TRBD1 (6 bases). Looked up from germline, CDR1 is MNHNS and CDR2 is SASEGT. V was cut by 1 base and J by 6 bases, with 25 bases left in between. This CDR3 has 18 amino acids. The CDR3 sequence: CASSEVIHRVMSSGEQYF. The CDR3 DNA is TGTGCCAGCAGTGAAGTTATTCACAGGGTAATGTCGTCGGGCGAGCAGTACTTC.

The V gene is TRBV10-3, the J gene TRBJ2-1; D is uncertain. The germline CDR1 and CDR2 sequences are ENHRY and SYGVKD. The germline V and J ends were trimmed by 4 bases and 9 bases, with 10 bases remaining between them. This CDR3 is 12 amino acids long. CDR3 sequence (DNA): TGTGCCATCAGTGGAGTGACGTTTGAGCAGTTCTTC. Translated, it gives CAISGVTFEQFF.

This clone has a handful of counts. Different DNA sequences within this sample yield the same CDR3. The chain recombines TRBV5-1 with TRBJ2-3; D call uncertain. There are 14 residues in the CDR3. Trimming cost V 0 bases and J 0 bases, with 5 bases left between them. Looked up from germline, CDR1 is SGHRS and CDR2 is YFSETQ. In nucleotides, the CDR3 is TGCGCCAGCAGCTTGGGACGCAGCACAGATACGCAGTATTTT. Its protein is CASSLGRSTDTQYF.

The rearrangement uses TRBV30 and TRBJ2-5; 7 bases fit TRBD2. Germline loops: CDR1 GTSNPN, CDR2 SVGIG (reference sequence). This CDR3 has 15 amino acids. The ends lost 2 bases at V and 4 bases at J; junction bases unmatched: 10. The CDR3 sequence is CAWSKTSLGRETQYF. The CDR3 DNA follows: TGTGCCTGGAGTAAGACTAGCCTGGGACGAGAGACCCAGTACTTC.

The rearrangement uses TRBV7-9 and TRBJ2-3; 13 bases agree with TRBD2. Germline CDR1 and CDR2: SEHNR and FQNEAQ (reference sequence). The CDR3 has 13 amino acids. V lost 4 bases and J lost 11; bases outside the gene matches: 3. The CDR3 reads CASSSGTSGKQYF. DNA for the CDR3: TGTGCCAGCAGCTCCGGGACTAGCGGGAAGCAGTATTTT.

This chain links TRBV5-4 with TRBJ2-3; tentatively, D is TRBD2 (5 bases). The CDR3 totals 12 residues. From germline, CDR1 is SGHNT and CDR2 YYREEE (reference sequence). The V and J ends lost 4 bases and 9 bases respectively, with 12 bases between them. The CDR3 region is CASSSPGITQYF. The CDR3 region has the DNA TGTGCCAGCAGCAGCCCGGGGATCACGCAGTATTTT. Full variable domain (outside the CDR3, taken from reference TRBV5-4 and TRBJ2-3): ETGVTQSPTHLIKTRGQQVTLRCSSQSGHNTVSWYQQALGQGPQFIFQYYREEENGRGNFPPRFSGLQFPNYSSELNVNALELDDSALYLCASSSPGITQYFGPGTRLTVL.

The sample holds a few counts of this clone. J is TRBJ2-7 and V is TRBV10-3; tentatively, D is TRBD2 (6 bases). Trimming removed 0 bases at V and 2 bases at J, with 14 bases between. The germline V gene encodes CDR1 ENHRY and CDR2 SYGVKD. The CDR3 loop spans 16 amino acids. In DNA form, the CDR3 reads TGTGCCATCAGTGAGTCGAGCCTAGCGCGCCCCTACGAGCAGTACGTC. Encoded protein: CAISESSLARPYEQYV.

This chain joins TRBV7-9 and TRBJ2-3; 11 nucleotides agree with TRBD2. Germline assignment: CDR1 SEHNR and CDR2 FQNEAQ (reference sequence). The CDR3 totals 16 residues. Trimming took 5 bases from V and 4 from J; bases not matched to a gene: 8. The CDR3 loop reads CASSPLAGGLADTQYF. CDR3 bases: TGTGCCAGCAGCCCTCTAGCGGGAGGTCTAGCAGATACGCAGTATTTT.

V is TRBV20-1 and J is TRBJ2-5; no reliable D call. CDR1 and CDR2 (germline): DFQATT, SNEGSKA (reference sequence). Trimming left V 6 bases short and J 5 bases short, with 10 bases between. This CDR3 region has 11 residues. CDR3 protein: CSALGRETQYF. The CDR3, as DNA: TGCAGTGCCCTTGGCCGGGAGACCCAGTACTTC.

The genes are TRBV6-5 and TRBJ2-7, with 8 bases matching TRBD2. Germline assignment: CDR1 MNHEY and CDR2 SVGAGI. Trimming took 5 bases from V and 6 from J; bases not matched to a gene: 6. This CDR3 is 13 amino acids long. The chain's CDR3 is CASSSGLAAEQYV. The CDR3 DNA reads TGTGCCAGCAGTAGCGGACTAGCCGCCGAGCAGTACGTC.

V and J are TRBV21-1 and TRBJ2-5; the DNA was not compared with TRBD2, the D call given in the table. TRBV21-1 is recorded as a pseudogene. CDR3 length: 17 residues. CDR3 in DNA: TGTGCCAGCAGCAAAGAGTGGGGAGGTCGACTCCAAGAGACCCAGTACTTC. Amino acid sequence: CASSKEWGGRLQETQYF.

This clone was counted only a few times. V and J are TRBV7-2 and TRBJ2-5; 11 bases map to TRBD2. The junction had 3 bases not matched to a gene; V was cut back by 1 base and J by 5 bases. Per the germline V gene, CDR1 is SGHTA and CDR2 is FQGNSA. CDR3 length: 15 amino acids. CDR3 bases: TGTGCCAGCAGCTTAGAACTAGCGGGGGTGGAGACCCAGTACTTC. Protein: CASSLELAGVETQYF.

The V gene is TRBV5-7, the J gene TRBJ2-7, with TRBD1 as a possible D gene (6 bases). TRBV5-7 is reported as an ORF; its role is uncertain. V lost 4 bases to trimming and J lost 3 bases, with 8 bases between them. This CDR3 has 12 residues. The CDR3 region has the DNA TGTGCCAGCAGCCAACAGGGCTACGAGCAGTACGTC. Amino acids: CASSQQGYEQYV.

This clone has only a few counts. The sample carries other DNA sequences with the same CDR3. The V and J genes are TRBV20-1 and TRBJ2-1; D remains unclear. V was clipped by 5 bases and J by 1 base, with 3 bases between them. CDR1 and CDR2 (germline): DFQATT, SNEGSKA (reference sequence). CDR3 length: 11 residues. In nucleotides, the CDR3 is TGCAGTGCTCCGTCCTACAATGAGCAGTTCTTC. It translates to CSAPSYNEQFF.

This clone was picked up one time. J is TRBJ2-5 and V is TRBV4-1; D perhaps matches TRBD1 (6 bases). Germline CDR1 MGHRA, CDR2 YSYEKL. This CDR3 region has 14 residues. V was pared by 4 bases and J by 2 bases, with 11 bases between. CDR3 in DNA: TGCGCCAGCAGCCCCGGGACAAGACAAGAGACCCAGTACTTC. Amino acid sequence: CASSPGTRQETQYF.

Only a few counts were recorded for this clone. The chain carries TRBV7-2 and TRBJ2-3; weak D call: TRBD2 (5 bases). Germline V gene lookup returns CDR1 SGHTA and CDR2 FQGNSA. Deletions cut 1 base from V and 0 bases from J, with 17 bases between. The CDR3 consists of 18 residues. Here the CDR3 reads CASSLGAGGSVSTDTQYF. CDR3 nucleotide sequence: TGTGCCAGCAGCTTAGGGGCGGGCGGGTCAGTTAGCACAGATACGCAGTATTTT.

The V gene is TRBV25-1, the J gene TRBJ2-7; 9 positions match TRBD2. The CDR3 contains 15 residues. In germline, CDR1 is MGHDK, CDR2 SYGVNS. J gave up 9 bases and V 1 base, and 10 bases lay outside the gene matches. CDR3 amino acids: CASSEWMGGGAAQYF. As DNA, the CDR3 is TGTGCCAGCAGTGAATGGATGGGCGGGGGGGCCGCGCAGTACTTC.

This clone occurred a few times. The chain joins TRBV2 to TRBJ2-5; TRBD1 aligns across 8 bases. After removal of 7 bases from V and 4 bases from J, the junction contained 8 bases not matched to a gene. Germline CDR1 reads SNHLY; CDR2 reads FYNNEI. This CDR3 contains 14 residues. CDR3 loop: CASIIRGLSETQYF. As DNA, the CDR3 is TGTGCCAGCATTATCAGGGGGCTGTCAGAGACCCAGTACTTC.

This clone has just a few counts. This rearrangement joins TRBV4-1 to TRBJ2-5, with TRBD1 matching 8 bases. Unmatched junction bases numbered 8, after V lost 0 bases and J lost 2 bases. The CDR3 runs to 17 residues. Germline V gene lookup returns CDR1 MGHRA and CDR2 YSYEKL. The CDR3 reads CASSQESRDRRQETQYF. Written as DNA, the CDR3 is TGCGCCAGCAGCCAAGAGAGTAGGGACAGGAGACAAGAGACCCAGTACTTC.

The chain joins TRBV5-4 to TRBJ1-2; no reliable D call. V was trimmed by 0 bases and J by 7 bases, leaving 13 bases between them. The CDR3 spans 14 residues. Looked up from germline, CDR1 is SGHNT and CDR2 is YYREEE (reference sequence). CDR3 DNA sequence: TGTGCCAGCAGCTTGGAGGATATCGGACTTGGCTACACCTTC. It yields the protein CASSLEDIGLGYTF.

CDR3 sequence reads: CASSLGGDTGELFF. In DNA form, the CDR3 reads TGTGCCAGCAGCTTAGGCGGAGACACCGGGGAGCTGTTTTTT. The chain links TRBV7-9 to TRBJ2-2; D unresolved. The CDR3 sequence is 14 residues long. The V end was cut by 1 base, the J end by 3 bases, with 6 bases between. Germline loops: CDR1 SEHNR, CDR2 FQNEAQ (reference sequence). The full variable domain, in which reference TRBV7-9 and TRBJ2-2 provide the parts outside the CDR3, is DTGVSQNPRHKITKRGQNVTFRCDPISEHNRLYWYRQTLGQGPEFLTYFQNEAQLEKSRLLSDRFSAERPKGSFSTLEIQRTEQGDSAMYLCASSLGGDTGELFFGEGSRLTVL.